This TCR beta chain is drawn from a study of early T cells in non-severe SARS-CoV-2 infection. Study summary: The study sequenced bulk RNA from unsorted whole blood, with chains unpaired.

Many counts were recorded for this clonotype. Its target is unknown. Notes on the study in general: Private and CD4 specificities were missed by VDJdb matching, which favored anti-spike CD8 responses.

Individual cDNA molecules were tagged with unique molecular identifiers, the study reported. TCRdb independently ran MiXCR on the 5' RACE reads; one entry per CDR3 protein. The sample contains tens of thousands of distinct CDR3 sequences, about 4.9% of which appear only once. The TCR originated in an adult who was a healthcare worker with PCR-confirmed SARS-CoV-2 infection or an uninfected control (not recorded which). Sequencing used whole blood, obtained at baseline.

The CDR3 bases are TGTGCCACCAGTGATTCGAGTTTTGGCGAGCAGTACTTC. This codes for CATSDSSFGEQYF. The rearrangement uses TRBV24-1 and TRBJ2-7; no clear D gene. Trimming removed 2 bases from V and 6 bases from J, with 10 bases in between. The CDR3 is made up of 13 amino acids. CDR1 is KGHDR, CDR2 SFDVKD, per germline.